These 32 T cell receptor beta chains originate from one sample sequenced in a study of blood T cell repertoires in COVID-19. The repertoire was sequenced with immunoSEQ multiplex PCR; TCRdb's copy has only in-frame clones and lacks some. The table has over 150,000 clones, 83% seen once. The sample was peripheral blood. All receptors derive from a woman aged 55-70 years with COVID-19, enrolled during active disease.

This chain uses TRBV19 with TRBJ1-5; D is unclear. Trimming took off 7 bases at V and 0 bases at J, with 16 bases between the two ends. The CDR3 is 16 residues long. Germline V gene data show CDR1 as LNHDA and CDR2 as SQIVND (reference sequence). The CDR3 is CASNLEEDDSNQPQHF. For the CDR3, the DNA is TGTGCCAGTAACTTAGAGGAGGACGATAGCAATCAGCCCCAGCATTTT.

The J gene is TRBJ1-2, the V gene TRBV7-9; D gene unclear. The length of the CDR3 is 14 residues. The germline V gene encodes CDR1 SEHNR and CDR2 FQNEAQ (reference sequence). Trimming shortened V by 5 bases and J by 4 bases, and 14 bases separated the two germline ends. CDR3 sequence reads: CASSPTPGPYGYTF. The DNA of the CDR3 is TGTGCCAGCAGCCCCACCCCTGGGCCCTATGGCTACACCTTC. The full variable domain, its missing parts supplied by reference TRBV7-9 and TRBJ1-2, is DTGVSQNPRHKITKRGQNVTFRCDPISEHNRLYWYRQTLGQGPEFLTYFQNEAQLEKSRLLSDRFSAERPKGSFSTLEIQRTEQGDSAMYLCASSPTPGPYGYTFGSGTRLTVV.

The chain carries TRBV7-9 and TRBJ1-1; D may be TRBD1 (5 bases). Per the germline V gene, CDR1 is SEHNR and CDR2 is FQNEAQ (reference sequence). The length of the CDR3 is 14 residues. The V gene lost 2 bases and the J gene lost 1 base, with 8 bases spanning the gap. The CDR3 spells CASSLTQGNTEAFF. Written as DNA, the CDR3 is TGTGCCAGCAGCTTAACCCAGGGGAACACTGAAGCTTTCTTT.

In this sample, this clone turned up once. The chain employs TRBV5-1 and TRBJ1-2, with D maybe TRBD1 (5 bases). There are 13 residues in the CDR3. Germline V lookup: CDR1 SGHRS, CDR2 YFSETQ. Between the trimmed V and J ends, which lost 4 bases and 4 bases, there was a span of 11 bases. CDR3 DNA sequence: TGCGCCAGCAGCCCGGACACGTTCTATGGCTACACCTTC. The encoded protein is CASSPDTFYGYTF. The full variable domain, rest sourced from reference TRBV5-1 and TRBJ1-2, is KAGVTQTPRYLIKTRGQQVTLSCSPISGHRSVSWYQQTPGQGLQFLFEYFSETQRNKGNFPGRFSGRQFSNSRSEMNVSTLELGDSALYLCASSPDTFYGYTFGSGTRLTVV.

The rearrangement uses TRBV11-2 and TRBJ1-1, with 7 nucleotides matching TRBD1. Trimming removed 3 bases from V and 8 bases from J; junction bases left unmatched: 3. Germline V gene data show CDR1 as SGHAT and CDR2 as FQNNGV. CDR3 length equals 12 residues. DNA for the CDR3: TGTGCCAGCAGCTTCCGGGACAGCGAAGCTTTCTTT. Encoded protein: CASSFRDSEAFF.

This chain uses TRBV7-2 with TRBJ1-1; a weak D match, TRBD1 (5 bases). With 0 bases removed from V and 2 bases from J, the gap between germline ends came to 10 bases. Germline CDR1 reads SGHTA; CDR2 reads FQGNSA. This CDR3 is built from 15 residues. The chain's CDR3 is CASSLAGGSNTEAFF. The CDR3 DNA is TGTGCCAGCAGCTTAGCGGGGGGATCTAACACTGAAGCTTTCTTT.

This clone was seen just once. V usage is TRBV18 and J usage is TRBJ1-5; perhaps TRBD1 as D (5 bases). The CDR3 totals 13 residues. Per germline, CDR1 KGHSH and CDR2 LQKENI. The V and J ends lost 2 bases and 7 bases respectively, with 9 bases between them. CDR3 sequence (DNA): TGTGCCAGCTCACCAGCCAGGGAACAGCCCCAGCATTTT. It is translated as CASSPAREQPQHF.

With respect to this clone: In the same sample, other DNA sequences code for this CDR3. The CDR3 bases are TGTGCCAGCAGTGACGGGCTCTCTGGAAACACCATATATTTT. It is translated as CASSDGLSGNTIYF. The rearrangement uses TRBV6-4 and TRBJ1-3; D uncertain. This CDR3 contains 14 residues. Trimming cost V 2 bases and J 0 bases, with 5 bases left between them. Germline V gene data show CDR1 as MRHNA and CDR2 as SNTAGT.

In this sample, this clone turned up once. The rearrangement joins TRBV5-1 to TRBJ2-1; 7 bases are shared with TRBD1. The V gene's germline CDR1 is SGHRS and CDR2 YFSETQ. This CDR3 has 14 residues. V shed 0 bases and J 8 bases; nucleotides not matched to a gene: 5. The CDR3 nucleotides are TGCGCCAGCAGCTTGGGTTACAGGGGCGATGAGCAGTTCTTC. Translated, it gives CASSLGYRGDEQFF.

This clone has just one count. The chain carries TRBV9 and TRBJ1-3, with D perhaps matching TRBD1 (5 bases). CDR3 length: 14 amino acids. Per germline, CDR1 SGDLS and CDR2 YYNGEE. Trimming left V 0 bases short and J 2 bases short, with 6 bases between. The CDR3 reads CASSVGGAGNTIYF. DNA for the CDR3: TGTGCCAGCAGCGTAGGGGGGGCTGGAAACACCATATATTTT.

This rearrangement joins TRBV5-1 to TRBJ2-5; maybe TRBD2 (6 bases). The V end lost 5 bases, the J end lost 5 bases, and 13 bases lay between the germline ends. CDR3 length: 13 amino acids. Germline V gene lookup returns CDR1 SGHRS and CDR2 YFSETQ. The CDR3 reads CASRSTGVETQYF. The CDR3 region has the DNA TGCGCCAGCAGATCAACGGGAGTGGAGACCCAGTACTTC.

The chain links TRBV5-5 to TRBJ2-1, with 7 bases that match TRBD1. V trimming: 3 bases; J trimming: 2 bases; junction bases outside the gene matches: 8. Germline V gene data show CDR1 as SGHKS and CDR2 as YYEKEE (reference sequence). The CDR3 contains 16 residues. Here the CDR3 DNA reads TGTGCCAGCAGCTGGACGAGGGGACAGACCTACAATGAGCAGTTCTTC. This codes for CASSWTRGQTYNEQFF.

The chain joins TRBV6-6 to TRBJ2-4; TRBD2 matches 14 bases. The CDR3 length is 20 residues. In germline, CDR1 is MNHNY, CDR2 SVGAGI (reference sequence). V gave up 6 bases and J gave up 1 base; unmatched junction bases: 14. In DNA, the CDR3 is TGTGCCAGCAGCCCCGGGACTAGCGGGAGTGTTCCGTGGGCCAAAAACATTCAGTACTTC. Translated, it gives CASSPGTSGSVPWAKNIQYF.

CDR3 DNA sequence: TGCGCCAGCAGGCCACTAGCGGGGTTAGAGACCCAGTACTTC. Its translation: CASRPLAGLETQYF. This chain links TRBV5-1 with TRBJ2-5; TRBD2 matches 10 bases. Looked up from germline, CDR1 is SGHRS and CDR2 is YFSETQ. CDR3 length: 14 residues. After removal of 5 bases from V and 4 bases from J, the junction contained 5 bases not matched to a gene.

The rearrangement uses TRBV30 and TRBJ2-5; 7 bases fit TRBD1. CDR1 and CDR2 from the germline V gene are GTSNPN and SVGIG (reference sequence). Germline trimming cut 3 bases from V and 2 bases from J; bases unmatched to any gene: 6. The CDR3 sequence is 14 residues long. CDR3 in amino acids: CAWRGGLGQETQYF. The CDR3 bases are TGTGCCTGGAGAGGGGGCTTAGGGCAAGAGACCCAGTACTTC.

The J gene is TRBJ1-2, the V gene TRBV5-4; no clear D. The CDR3 spans 13 residues. V dropped 3 bases and J dropped 5 bases, with 11 bases sitting between them. Per germline, CDR1 SGHNT and CDR2 YYREEE (reference sequence). CDR3 nucleotide sequence: TGTGCCAGCAGCTCCTGGCCGGGATATGGCTACACCTTC. It encodes CASSSWPGYGYTF.

The rearrangement uses TRBV7-9 and TRBJ1-1; possibly TRBD1 for D (6 bases). The CDR3 covers 14 residues. Deletions cut 6 bases from V and 1 base from J, with 12 bases between. Looked up from germline, CDR1 is SEHNR and CDR2 is FQNEAQ (reference sequence). The CDR3 reads CASRDSLTNTEAFF. The CDR3 DNA reads TGTGCCAGCAGGGACAGCCTTACGAACACTGAAGCTTTCTTT. Drawing the rest from reference TRBV7-9 and TRBJ1-1, the complete variable domain is DTGVSQNPRHKITKRGQNVTFRCDPISEHNRLYWYRQTLGQGPEFLTYFQNEAQLEKSRLLSDRFSAERPKGSFSTLEIQRTEQGDSAMYLCASRDSLTNTEAFFGQGTRLTVV.

This chain joins TRBV29-1 and TRBJ1-2; 7 bases map to TRBD1. The germline gives CDR1 SQVTM, CDR2 ANQGSEA. The CDR3 contains 11 residues. V dropped 7 bases and J dropped 4; count of bases not matched to a gene: 3. The CDR3 loop is CSAWDSYGYTF. DNA of the CDR3: TGCAGCGCTTGGGACAGCTATGGCTACACCTTC.

The chain has TRBV6-5 and TRBJ1-1, with a possible D match to TRBD1 (5 bases). The CDR3 spans 13 residues. CDR1 is MNHEY and CDR2 is SVGAGI in the germline V gene. The ends were cut back, 7 bases at V and 0 bases at J, with 9 bases in the middle. CDR3 bases: TGTGCCAGCAAGAGACAGCTGAACACTGAAGCTTTCTTT. It is translated as CASKRQLNTEAFF.

The CDR3 DNA sequence: TGTGCCAGTACGGCGGGAGGGTCCTACGAGCAGTACTTC. This encodes CASTAGGSYEQYF. The J gene is TRBJ2-7, the V gene TRBV19; 9 bases are a match to TRBD2. From germline, CDR1 is LNHDA and CDR2 SQIVND (reference sequence). This CDR3 is built from 13 residues. After removal of 7 bases from V and 1 base from J, the junction contained 2 bases not matched to a gene.

V is TRBV30 and J is TRBJ1-1, with TRBD1 as a possible D gene (5 bases). Germline CDR1 GTSNPN, CDR2 SVGIG (reference sequence). The CDR3 covers 15 residues. V lost 4 bases, J lost 0 bases, and 15 bases lay in between. CDR3 coding DNA: TGTGCCTGGATAAGCCCCACCAGGGTGAACACTGAAGCTTTCTTT. This gives the protein CAWISPTRVNTEAFF. Full variable domain (rest looked up from reference TRBV30 and TRBJ1-1): SQTIHQWPATLVQPVGSPLSLECTVEGTSNPNLYWYRQAAGRGLQLLFYSVGIGQISSEVPQNLSASRPQDRQFILSSKKLLLSDSGFYLCAWISPTRVNTEAFFGQGTRLTVV.

V is TRBV3-1 (or the pseudogene TRBV3-2) and J is TRBJ2-2, with D possibly being TRBD1 (6 bases). Trimming removed 2 bases from V and 4 bases from J, with 11 bases in between. The CDR3 has 15 residues. The germline CDR1 and CDR2 sequences are LGHDT and YNNKEL (reference sequence). The DNA for the CDR3 is TGTGCCAGCAGCCAACCGGGACATCTCACCGGGGAGCTGTTTTTT. As protein: CASSQPGHLTGELFF.

V is TRBV19 and J is TRBJ2-7, with 9 bases lining up with TRBD1. The CDR3 consists of 14 residues. Germline loops: CDR1 LNHDA, CDR2 SQIVND (reference sequence). J was trimmed by 7 bases and V by 3 bases; bases with no gene match: 7. The CDR3 nucleotides are TGTGCCAGTAGTATGGGACAGGGACGCAGGGAGCAGTACTTC. Translating gives CASSMGQGRREQYF.

The CDR3 nucleotides read TGTGCCAGCAGCCTAAACGTTCGTGACTATGGCTACACCTTC. It yields the protein CASSLNVRDYGYTF. The rearrangement links TRBV27 to TRBJ1-2; D is ambiguous. The CDR3 covers 14 residues. Germline loops: CDR1 MNHEY, CDR2 SMNVEV (reference sequence). The V end lost 6 bases, the J end lost 3 bases, and 14 bases lay between the germline ends.

This chain joins TRBV6-6 and TRBJ1-5; D not certain. In germline, CDR1 is MNHNY, CDR2 SVGAGI (reference sequence). The germline V and J ends were trimmed by 4 bases and 0 bases, with 4 bases remaining between them. CDR3 length equals 13 residues. CDR3 protein: CASSSYSNQPQHF. The CDR3 DNA sequence: TGTGCCAGCAGTTCCTATAGCAATCAGCCCCAGCATTTT.

The chain employs TRBV27 and TRBJ2-1, with 8 bases that match TRBD2. After removal of 5 bases from V and 0 bases from J, the junction contained 6 bases not matched to a gene. The germline V gene has CDR1 MNHEY and CDR2 SMNVEV (reference sequence). The CDR3 is 16 amino acids. DNA for the CDR3: TGTGCCAGCAGTAGAGCGGGGGCGAGCTCCTACAATGAGCAGTTCTTC. Translated, it gives CASSRAGASSYNEQFF.

V gene TRBV3-1 (or the pseudogene TRBV3-2) combines with J gene TRBJ2-6; TRBD2 agrees at 7 bases. The CDR3 contains 14 residues. The junction had 9 bases not matched to a gene; V was cut back by 4 bases and J by 12 bases. CDR1 is LGHDT and CDR2 is YNNKEL in the germline V gene (reference sequence). CDR3 DNA: TGTGCCAGCAGCCGTGCCGGAGGGGAGGGCGTCCTGACTTTC. It yields the protein CASSRAGGEGVLTF.

This chain uses TRBV2 with TRBJ2-2; 10 nucleotides align to TRBD2. Germline V gene lookup returns CDR1 SNHLY and CDR2 FYNNEI. V shed 7 bases, J shed 7 bases, and the junction held 6 bases outside the gene matches. The CDR3 runs 14 residues. Written as DNA, the CDR3 is TGTGCCAGCACTCGAGCGGGAGGGGGCGGGGAGCTGTTTTTT. It is translated as CASTRAGGGGELFF.

This clone is medium-sized by share. The chain carries TRBV18 and TRBJ1-2; tentative D call: TRBD1 (6 bases). This CDR3 contains 14 residues. Germline V gene lookup returns CDR1 KGHSH and CDR2 LQKENI. Trimming pared 3 bases from V and 6 bases from J, leaving 14 bases between. CDR3: CASSPEARGNGYTF. The CDR3 DNA sequence: TGTGCCAGCTCACCGGAAGCCAGGGGCAATGGCTACACCTTC.

The rearrangement links TRBV2 to TRBJ2-1, with D unclear. The ends were cut back, 6 bases at V and 3 bases at J, with 12 bases in the middle. In germline, CDR1 is SNHLY, CDR2 FYNNEI. This CDR3 is built from 14 residues. The CDR3 sequence: CASRSDMNYNEQFF. The CDR3 bases are TGTGCCAGCAGAAGTGACATGAACTACAATGAGCAGTTCTTC.

This rearrangement joins TRBV5-1 to TRBJ1-5, with D maybe TRBD1 (5 bases). Deletions cut 8 bases from V and 6 bases from J, with 24 bases between. Germline loops: CDR1 SGHRS, CDR2 YFSETQ. The length of the CDR3 is 16 residues. The chain's CDR3 is CARPPGGAGLGQPQHF. CDR3 coding DNA: TGCGCCAGACCCCCCGGGGGAGCGGGGCTTGGTCAGCCCCAGCATTTT.

This clone showed up just once. The chain combines TRBV5-4 with TRBJ1-1, with TRBD1 identical over 9 bases. Unmatched junction bases numbered 7, after V lost 2 bases and J lost 5 bases. Per germline, CDR1 SGHNT and CDR2 YYREEE (reference sequence). This CDR3 is built from 15 residues. CDR3 in amino acids: CASSFRDRVSTEAFF. Written as DNA, the CDR3 is TGTGCCAGCAGCTTTCGGGACAGGGTTTCAACTGAAGCTTTCTTT. The variable domain in full, completed from reference TRBV5-4 and TRBJ1-1, reads ETGVTQSPTHLIKTRGQQVTLRCSSQSGHNTVSWYQQALGQGPQFIFQYYREEENGRGNFPPRFSGLQFPNYSSELNVNALELDDSALYLCASSFRDRVSTEAFFGQGTRLTVV.